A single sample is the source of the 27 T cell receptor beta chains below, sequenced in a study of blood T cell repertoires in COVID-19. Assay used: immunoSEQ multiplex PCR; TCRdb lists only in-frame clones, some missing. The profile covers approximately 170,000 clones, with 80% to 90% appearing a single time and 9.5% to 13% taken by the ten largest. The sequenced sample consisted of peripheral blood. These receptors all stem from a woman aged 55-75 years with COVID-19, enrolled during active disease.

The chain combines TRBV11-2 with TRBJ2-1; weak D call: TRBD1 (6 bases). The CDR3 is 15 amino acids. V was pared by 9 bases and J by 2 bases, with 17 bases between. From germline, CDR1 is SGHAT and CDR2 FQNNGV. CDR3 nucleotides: TGTGCCAGATCAGGGGTCAGGGCCCCCTACAATGAGCAGTTCTTC. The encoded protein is CARSGVRAPYNEQFF.

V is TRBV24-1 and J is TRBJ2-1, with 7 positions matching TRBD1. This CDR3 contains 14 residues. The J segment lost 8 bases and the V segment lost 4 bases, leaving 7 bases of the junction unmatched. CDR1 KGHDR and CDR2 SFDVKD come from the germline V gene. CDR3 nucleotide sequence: TGTGCCACCAGTGACACCAGGGGGACGGATGAGCAGTTCTTC. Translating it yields CATSDTRGTDEQFF.

CDR3 DNA sequence: TGTGCCAGCAGCTTATTGACAACTGGAAACACCATATATTTT. Its translation is CASSLLTTGNTIYF. This chain uses TRBV7-2 with TRBJ1-3, with no clear D. The CDR3 contains 14 residues. CDR1 and CDR2 (germline): SGHTA, FQGNSA. V was cut by 2 bases and J by 2 bases, with 7 bases left in between.

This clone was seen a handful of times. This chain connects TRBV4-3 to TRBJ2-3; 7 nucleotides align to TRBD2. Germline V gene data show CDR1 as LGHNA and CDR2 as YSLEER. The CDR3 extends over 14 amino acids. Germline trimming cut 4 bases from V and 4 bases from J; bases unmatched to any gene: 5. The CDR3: CASSRGLVADTQYF. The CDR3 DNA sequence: TGCGCCAGCAGCCGCGGACTAGTGGCAGATACGCAGTATTTT.

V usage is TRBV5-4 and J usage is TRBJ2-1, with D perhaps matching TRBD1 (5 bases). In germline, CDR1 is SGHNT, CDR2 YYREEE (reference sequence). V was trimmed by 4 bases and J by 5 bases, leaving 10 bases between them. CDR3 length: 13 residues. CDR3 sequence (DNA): TGTGCCAGCAGCGTAAGACAGAACAATGAGCAGTTCTTC. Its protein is CASSVRQNNEQFF.

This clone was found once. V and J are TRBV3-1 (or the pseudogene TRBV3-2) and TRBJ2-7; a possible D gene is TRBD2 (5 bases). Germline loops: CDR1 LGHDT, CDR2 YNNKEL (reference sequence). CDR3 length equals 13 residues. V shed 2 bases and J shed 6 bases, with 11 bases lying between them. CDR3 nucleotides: TGTGCCAGCAGCCAAAGAGGGAACGGCGAGCAGTACTTC. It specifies CASSQRGNGEQYF.

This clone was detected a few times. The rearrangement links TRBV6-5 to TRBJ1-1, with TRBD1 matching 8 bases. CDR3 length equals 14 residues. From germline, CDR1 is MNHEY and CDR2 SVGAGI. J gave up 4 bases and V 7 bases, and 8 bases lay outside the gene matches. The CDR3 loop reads CASTWTGLGTEAFF. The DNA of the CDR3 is TGTGCCAGCACTTGGACAGGGTTAGGCACTGAAGCTTTCTTT.

CDR3 sequence (DNA): TGTGCGCTCGACCAGGGTTGGGACACTGAAGCTTTCTTT. Its protein is CALDQGWDTEAFF. This rearrangement joins TRBV12-3 or TRBV12-4 to TRBJ1-1, with D tentatively TRBD1 (5 bases). This CDR3 is built from 13 residues.

CDR3 sequence reads: CASTNSGRPTDTQYF. CDR3 DNA: TGTGCCAGCACAAATTCCGGGAGGCCCACAGATACGCAGTATTTT. The rearrangement links TRBV5-8 to TRBJ2-3, with 7 positions matching TRBD2. The V gene end was trimmed by 6 bases and the J gene end by 2 bases; junction bases not matched to a gene: 9. The CDR3 length is 15 residues. The germline V gene encodes CDR1 SGHTS and CDR2 YDEGEE. Filled out from reference TRBV5-8 and TRBJ2-3, the complete variable domain reads EAGVTQSPTHLIKTRGQQATLRCSPISGHTSVYWYQQALGLGLQFLLWYDEGEERNRGNFPPRFSGRQFPNYSSELNVNALELEDSALYLCASTNSGRPTDTQYFGPGTRLTVL.

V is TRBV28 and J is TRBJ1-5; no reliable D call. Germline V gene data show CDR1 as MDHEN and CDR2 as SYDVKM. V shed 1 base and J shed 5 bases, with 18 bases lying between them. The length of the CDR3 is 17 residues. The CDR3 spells CASSLFPLGRLDQPQHF. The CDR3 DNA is TGTGCCAGCAGTTTATTTCCCCTTGGCAGGTTGGATCAGCCCCAGCATTTT. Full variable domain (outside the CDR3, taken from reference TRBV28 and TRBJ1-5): DVKVTQSSRYLVKRTGEKVFLECVQDMDHENMFWYRQDPGLGLRLIYFSYDVKMKEKGDIPEGYSVSREKKERFSLILESASTNQTSMYLCASSLFPLGRLDQPQHFGDGTRLSIL.

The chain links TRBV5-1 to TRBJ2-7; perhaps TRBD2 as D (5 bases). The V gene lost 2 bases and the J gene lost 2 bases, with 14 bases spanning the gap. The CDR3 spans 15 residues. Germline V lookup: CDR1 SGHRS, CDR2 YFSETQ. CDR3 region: CASSFLASSPYEQYF. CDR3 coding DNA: TGCGCCAGCAGCTTTTTAGCGAGCAGCCCCTACGAGCAGTACTTC.

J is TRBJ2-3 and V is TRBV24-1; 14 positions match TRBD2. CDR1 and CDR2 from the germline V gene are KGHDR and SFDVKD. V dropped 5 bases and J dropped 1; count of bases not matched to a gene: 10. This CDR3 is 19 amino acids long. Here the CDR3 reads CATSGITRGLAGGTDTQYF. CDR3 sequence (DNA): TGTGCCACCAGTGGTATCACACGGGGACTAGCGGGAGGCACAGATACGCAGTATTTT.

This chain's CDR3 is CASSKSGVNEQYF. As DNA, the CDR3 is TGCGCCAGCAGCAAGTCAGGGGTCAACGAGCAGTACTTC. The chain uses TRBV4-3 and TRBJ2-7, with a weak D call TRBD1 (6 bases). The length of the CDR3 is 13 residues. CDR1 is LGHNA, CDR2 YSLEER, per germline. V lost 5 bases and J 5 bases, leaving 13 bases between the germline ends.

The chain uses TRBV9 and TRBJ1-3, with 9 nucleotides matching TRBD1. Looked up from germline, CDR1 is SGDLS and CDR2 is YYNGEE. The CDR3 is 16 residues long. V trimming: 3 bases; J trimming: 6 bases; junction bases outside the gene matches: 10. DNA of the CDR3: TGTGCCAGCAGCGCCTACAGGGGGCCTGGAGTAAACACCATATATTTT. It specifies CASSAYRGPGVNTIYF.

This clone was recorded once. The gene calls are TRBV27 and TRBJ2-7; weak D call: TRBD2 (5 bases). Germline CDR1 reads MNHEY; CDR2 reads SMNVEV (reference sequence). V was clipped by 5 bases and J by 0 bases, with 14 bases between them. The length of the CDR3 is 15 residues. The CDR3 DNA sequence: TGTGCCAGCAGTCTCCGGACTGTAAGCTCCTACGAGCAGTACTTC. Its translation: CASSLRTVSSYEQYF.

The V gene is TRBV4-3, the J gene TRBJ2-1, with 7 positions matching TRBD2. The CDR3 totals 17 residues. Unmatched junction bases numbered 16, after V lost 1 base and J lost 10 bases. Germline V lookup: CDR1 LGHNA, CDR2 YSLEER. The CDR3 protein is CASSQVWAGGGPLEQFF. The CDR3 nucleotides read TGCGCCAGCAGCCAAGTCTGGGCCGGGGGAGGGCCCTTGGAGCAGTTCTTC.

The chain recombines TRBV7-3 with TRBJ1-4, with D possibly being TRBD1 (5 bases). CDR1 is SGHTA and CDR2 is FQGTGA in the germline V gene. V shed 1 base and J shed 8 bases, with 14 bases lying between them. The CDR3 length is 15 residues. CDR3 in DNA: TGTGCCAGCAGCTTAAGGGGCCCCCTGTGGGAAAAACTGTTTTTT. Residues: CASSLRGPLWEKLFF.

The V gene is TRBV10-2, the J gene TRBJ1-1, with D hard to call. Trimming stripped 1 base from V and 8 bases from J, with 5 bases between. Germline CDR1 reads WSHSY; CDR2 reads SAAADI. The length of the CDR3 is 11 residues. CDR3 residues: CASSELGEAFF. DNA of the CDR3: TGCGCCAGCAGTGAGTTGGGCGAAGCTTTCTTT.

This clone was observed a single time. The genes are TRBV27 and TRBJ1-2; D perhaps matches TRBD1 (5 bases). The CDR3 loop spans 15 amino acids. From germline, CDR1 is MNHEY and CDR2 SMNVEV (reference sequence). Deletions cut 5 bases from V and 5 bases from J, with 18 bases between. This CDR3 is CASSPPPGGVYGYTF. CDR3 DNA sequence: TGTGCCAGCAGTCCCCCCCCCGGAGGGGTATATGGCTACACCTTC.

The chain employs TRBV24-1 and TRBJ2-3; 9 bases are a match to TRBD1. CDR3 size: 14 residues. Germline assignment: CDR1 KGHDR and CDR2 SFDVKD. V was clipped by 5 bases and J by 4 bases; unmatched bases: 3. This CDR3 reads CATSVTGGPDTQYF. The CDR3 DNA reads TGTGCCACCAGTGTTACAGGGGGCCCAGATACGCAGTATTTT.

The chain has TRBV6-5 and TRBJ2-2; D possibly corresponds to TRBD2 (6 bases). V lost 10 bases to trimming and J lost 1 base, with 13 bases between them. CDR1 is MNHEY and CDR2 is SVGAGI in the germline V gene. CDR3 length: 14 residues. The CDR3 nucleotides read TGTGCCACCCTCACGGGGGTGAACACCGGGGAGCTGTTTTTT. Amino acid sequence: CATLTGVNTGELFF.

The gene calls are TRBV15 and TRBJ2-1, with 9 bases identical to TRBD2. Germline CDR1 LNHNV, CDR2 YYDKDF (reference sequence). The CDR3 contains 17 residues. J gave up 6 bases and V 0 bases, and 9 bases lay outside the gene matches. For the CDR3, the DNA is TGTGCCACCAGCAGAGATTTTGGGACTAGCAAAGGCAATGAGCAGTTCTTC. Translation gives CATSRDFGTSKGNEQFF.

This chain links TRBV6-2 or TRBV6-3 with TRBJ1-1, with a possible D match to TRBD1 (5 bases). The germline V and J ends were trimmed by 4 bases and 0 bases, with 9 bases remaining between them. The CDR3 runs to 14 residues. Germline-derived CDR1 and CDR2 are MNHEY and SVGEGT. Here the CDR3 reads CASSSRVLNTEAFF. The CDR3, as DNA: TGTGCCAGCAGTTCCAGGGTTTTGAACACTGAAGCTTTCTTT.

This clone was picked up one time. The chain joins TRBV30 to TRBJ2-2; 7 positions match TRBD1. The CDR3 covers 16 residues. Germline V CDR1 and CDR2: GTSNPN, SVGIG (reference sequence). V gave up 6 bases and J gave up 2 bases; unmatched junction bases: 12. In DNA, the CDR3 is TGTGCCTGCACCCCCCACAGGGGAAGAAACACCGGGGAGCTGTTTTTT. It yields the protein CACTPHRGRNTGELFF. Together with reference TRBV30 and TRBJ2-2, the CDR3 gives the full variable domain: SQTIHQWPATLVQPVGSPLSLECTVEGTSNPNLYWYRQAAGRGLQLLFYSVGIGQISSEVPQNLSASRPQDRQFILSSKKLLLSDSGFYLCACTPHRGRNTGELFFGEGSRLTVL.

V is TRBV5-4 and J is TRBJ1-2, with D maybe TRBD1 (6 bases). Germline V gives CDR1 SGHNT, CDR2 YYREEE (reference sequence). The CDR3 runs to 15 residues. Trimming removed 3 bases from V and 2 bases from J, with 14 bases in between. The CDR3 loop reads CASSSRRGPNYGYTF. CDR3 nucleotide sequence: TGTGCCAGCAGCTCACGCAGGGGACCGAACTATGGCTACACCTTC.

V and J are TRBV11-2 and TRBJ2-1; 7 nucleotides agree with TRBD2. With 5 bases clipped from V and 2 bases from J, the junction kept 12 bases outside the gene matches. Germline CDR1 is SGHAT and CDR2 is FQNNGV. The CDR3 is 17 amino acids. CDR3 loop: CASSNRLKSGAYNEQFF. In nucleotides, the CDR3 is TGTGCCAGCAGCAACAGACTAAAAAGCGGGGCCTACAATGAGCAGTTCTTC.

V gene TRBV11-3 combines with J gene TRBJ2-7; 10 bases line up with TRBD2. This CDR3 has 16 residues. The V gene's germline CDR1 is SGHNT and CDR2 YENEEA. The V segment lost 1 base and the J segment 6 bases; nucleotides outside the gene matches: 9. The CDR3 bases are TGTGCCAGCAGCTTAGGGTCTAGCGGGAGAATCTCCGAGCAGTACTTC. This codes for CASSLGSSGRISEQYF.